The 16 T cell receptor beta chains in this list originate from one sample, sequenced in a study of T cell responses to AZD1222 COVID-19 vaccine. Clones were sequenced by immunoSEQ multiplex PCR, and TCRdb holds only the in-frame ones, with some missing. The sample includes 65,000 to 70,000 clones, 65% to 90% of them seen just once. The sample in question was peripheral blood, obtained on day 0 of AZD1222 vaccination. The receptors come from an adult in good health.

The rearrangement uses TRBV6-1 and TRBJ2-7; D is unclear. The ends were cut back, 1 base at V and 13 bases at J, with 11 bases in the middle. Looked up from germline, CDR1 is MNHNS and CDR2 is SASEGT. The CDR3 is 11 amino acids. CDR3 coding DNA: TGTGCCAGCAGTGAAGTGGCCGCTTCATACTTC. Protein product: CASSEVAASYF.

This rearrangement joins TRBV6-2 or TRBV6-3 to TRBJ1-2; no clear D gene. The CDR3 runs 13 residues. Germline CDR1 reads MNHEY; CDR2 reads SVGEGT. The V end was cut by 0 bases, the J end by 8 bases, with 10 bases between. The CDR3 sequence is CASSYSSREGYTF. CDR3 bases: TGTGCCAGCAGTTACTCGAGTCGGGAAGGCTACACCTTC.

This rearrangement joins TRBV3-1 (or the pseudogene TRBV3-2) to TRBJ1-6; tentative D call: TRBD1 (5 bases). Germline loops: CDR1 LGHDT, CDR2 YNNKEL (reference sequence). CDR3 size: 14 residues. Trimming removed 6 bases at V and 9 bases at J, with 15 bases between. The CDR3 sequence is CASSPQGVGSPLHF. In DNA, the CDR3 is TGTGCCAGCAGTCCCCAAGGGGTGGGTTCACCCCTCCACTTT.

V usage is TRBV30 and J usage is TRBJ1-2, with TRBD1 as a possible D gene (5 bases). Per the germline V gene, CDR1 is GTSNPN and CDR2 is SVGIG (reference sequence). This CDR3 spans 15 amino acids. V dropped 2 bases and J dropped 4 bases, with 17 bases sitting between them. CDR3 sequence reads: CAWSSRTGGGYGYTF. DNA of the CDR3: TGTGCCTGGAGTTCTAGAACGGGGGGGGGCTATGGCTACACCTTC. The full variable domain, with the rest looked up from reference TRBV30 and TRBJ1-2, is SQTIHQWPATLVQPVGSPLSLECTVEGTSNPNLYWYRQAAGRGLQLLFYSVGIGQISSEVPQNLSASRPQDRQFILSSKKLLLSDSGFYLCAWSSRTGGGYGYTFGSGTRLTVV.

A single count supports this clone. The J gene is TRBJ2-7, the V gene TRBV4-3; 7 bases agree with TRBD2. The CDR3 loop spans 14 amino acids. Trimming took 0 bases from V and 5 from J; bases not matched to a gene: 4. The germline V gene has CDR1 LGHNA and CDR2 YSLEER. CDR3 nucleotide sequence: TGCGCCAGCAGCCAAGATACTAGCGTAAACGAGCAGTACTTC. This encodes CASSQDTSVNEQYF.

The V call is TRBV11-3, the J call TRBJ2-3; tentatively, D is TRBD1 or TRBD2 (6 bases each). Germline V gives CDR1 SGHNT, CDR2 YENEEA. Trimming cost V 5 bases and J 5 bases, with 14 bases left between them. There are 14 residues in the CDR3. CDR3 nucleotide sequence: TGTGCCAGCAGCCCCAGAGGGGGGCGAGATACGCAGTATTTT. Amino acid sequence: CASSPRGGRDTQYF. The variable domain in full, with the rest retrieved from reference TRBV11-3 and TRBJ2-3, is EAGVVQSPRYKIIEKKQPVAFWCNPISGHNTLYWYLQNLGQGPELLIRYENEEAVDDSQLPKDRFSAERLKGVDSTLKIQPAELGDSAVYLCASSPRGGRDTQYFGPGTRLTVL.

The chain combines TRBV4-1 with TRBJ1-1, with 7 bases that match TRBD1. With V trimmed by 4 bases and J by 0 bases, 2 bases remained unmatched. Looked up from germline, CDR1 is MGHRA and CDR2 is YSYEKL. This CDR3 region has 14 residues. CDR3 in DNA: TGCGCCAGCAGCCTGGGACAGCTGAACACTGAAGCTTTCTTT. As protein: CASSLGQLNTEAFF.

This chain uses TRBV11-3 with TRBJ2-3, with TRBD2 matching 7 bases. The ends lost 6 bases at V and 2 bases at J; junction bases unmatched: 8. Germline V gene lookup returns CDR1 SGHNT and CDR2 YENEEA. The CDR3 contains 15 residues. The CDR3, as DNA: TGTGCCAGCAGTCCTGGGGGGGGACTCACAGATACGCAGTATTTT. This encodes CASSPGGGLTDTQYF. Filled out from reference TRBV11-3 and TRBJ2-3, the complete variable domain reads EAGVVQSPRYKIIEKKQPVAFWCNPISGHNTLYWYLQNLGQGPELLIRYENEEAVDDSQLPKDRFSAERLKGVDSTLKIQPAELGDSAVYLCASSPGGGLTDTQYFGPGTRLTVL.

The chain is built from TRBV9 and TRBJ2-4; possibly TRBD1 for D (6 bases). The CDR3 loop spans 14 amino acids. Looked up from germline, CDR1 is SGDLS and CDR2 is YYNGEE. Trimming removed 0 bases from V and 4 bases from J, with 8 bases in between. Written as DNA, the CDR3 is TGTGCCAGCAGCGTAGGAGGGGGAAAAAACATTCAGTACTTC. Protein sequence: CASSVGGGKNIQYF.

The chain has TRBV7-3 and TRBJ1-2, with unresolved D. V was pared by 4 bases and J by 7 bases, with 4 bases between. From germline, CDR1 is SGHTA and CDR2 FQGTGA. There are 10 residues in the CDR3. The CDR3 loop reads CASSSAGYTF. The DNA for the CDR3 is TGTGCCAGCAGCTCTGCTGGCTACACCTTC.

J is TRBJ1-5 and V is TRBV2, with TRBD1 matching 7 bases. The CDR3 is 14 amino acids. With V trimmed by 5 bases and J by 1 base, 2 bases remained unmatched. The germline gives CDR1 SNHLY, CDR2 FYNNEI. CDR3 amino acids: CASSTGVSNQPQHF. In DNA form, the CDR3 reads TGTGCCAGCAGTACAGGGGTGAGCAATCAGCCCCAGCATTTT.

The chain employs TRBV28 and TRBJ2-3; D possibly uses TRBD1 or TRBD2 (5 bases each). The germline V gene has CDR1 MDHEN and CDR2 SYDVKM. V gave up 4 bases and J gave up 2 bases, with 7 bases separating them. The CDR3 runs 13 residues. CDR3 sequence: CASSSGLTDTQYF. The CDR3 bases are TGTGCCAGCAGTTCGGGGCTCACAGATACGCAGTATTTT.

CDR3 DNA sequence: TGTGCCAGCAGTGAAGGAAGGACAGGCTTACTGAAGGTGGTGAACACTGAAGCTTTCTTT. Amino acids: CASSEGRTGLLKVVNTEAFF. The chain employs TRBV6-1 and TRBJ1-1; 7 nucleotides align to TRBD1. The germline gives CDR1 MNHNS, CDR2 SASEGT. The V segment lost 1 base and the J segment 0 bases; nucleotides outside the gene matches: 17. The CDR3 totals 20 residues.

This clone was seen only a few times. The junction does not match germline at one end; this may be a read error. The V gene is TRBV12-5, the J gene TRBJ1-1; no firm D call. Germline V CDR1 and CDR2: LGHNT, FRNRAP. This CDR3 spans 13 amino acids. CDR3 in amino acids: CASALPQGIGAFF. The CDR3 DNA reads TGTGCTAGTGCTTTGCCTCAAGGGATCGGAGCTTTCTTT.

This clone was picked up one time. The chain joins TRBV30 to TRBJ1-2; no definite D call. The CDR3 consists of 13 residues. Trimming pared 2 bases from V and 2 bases from J, leaving 9 bases between. Germline CDR1 and CDR2: GTSNPN and SVGIG (reference sequence). The CDR3 DNA reads as TGTGCCTGGAGTTTGGACGAGAACTATGGCTACACCTTC. This translates into CAWSLDENYGYTF.

The genes are TRBV10-1 and TRBJ2-7, with D perhaps matching TRBD1 (6 bases). CDR3 length equals 13 residues. Between the trimmed V and J ends, which lost 7 bases and 5 bases, there was a span of 15 bases. Germline CDR1 is WNHNN and CDR2 is SYGVQD (reference sequence). The CDR3 region has the DNA TGCGCCAGCACCGGGACACTGGGGAACGAGCAGTACTTC. Residues: CASTGTLGNEQYF.